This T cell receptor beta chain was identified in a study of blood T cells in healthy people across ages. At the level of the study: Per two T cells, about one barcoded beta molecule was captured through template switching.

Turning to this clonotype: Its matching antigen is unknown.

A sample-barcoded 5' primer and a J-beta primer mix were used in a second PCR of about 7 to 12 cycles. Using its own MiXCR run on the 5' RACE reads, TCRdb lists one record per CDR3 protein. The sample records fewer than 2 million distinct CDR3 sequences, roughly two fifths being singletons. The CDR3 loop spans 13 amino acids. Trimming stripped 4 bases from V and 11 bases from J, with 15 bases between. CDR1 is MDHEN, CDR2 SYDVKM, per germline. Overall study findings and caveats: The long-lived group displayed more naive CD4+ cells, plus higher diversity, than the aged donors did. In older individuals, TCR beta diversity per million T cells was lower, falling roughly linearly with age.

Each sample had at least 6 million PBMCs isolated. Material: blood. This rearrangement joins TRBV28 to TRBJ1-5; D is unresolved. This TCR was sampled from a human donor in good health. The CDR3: CASSSPSPMAQHF. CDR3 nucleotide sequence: TGTGCCAGCAGTTCCCCCAGCCCGATGGCCCAGCATTTT.